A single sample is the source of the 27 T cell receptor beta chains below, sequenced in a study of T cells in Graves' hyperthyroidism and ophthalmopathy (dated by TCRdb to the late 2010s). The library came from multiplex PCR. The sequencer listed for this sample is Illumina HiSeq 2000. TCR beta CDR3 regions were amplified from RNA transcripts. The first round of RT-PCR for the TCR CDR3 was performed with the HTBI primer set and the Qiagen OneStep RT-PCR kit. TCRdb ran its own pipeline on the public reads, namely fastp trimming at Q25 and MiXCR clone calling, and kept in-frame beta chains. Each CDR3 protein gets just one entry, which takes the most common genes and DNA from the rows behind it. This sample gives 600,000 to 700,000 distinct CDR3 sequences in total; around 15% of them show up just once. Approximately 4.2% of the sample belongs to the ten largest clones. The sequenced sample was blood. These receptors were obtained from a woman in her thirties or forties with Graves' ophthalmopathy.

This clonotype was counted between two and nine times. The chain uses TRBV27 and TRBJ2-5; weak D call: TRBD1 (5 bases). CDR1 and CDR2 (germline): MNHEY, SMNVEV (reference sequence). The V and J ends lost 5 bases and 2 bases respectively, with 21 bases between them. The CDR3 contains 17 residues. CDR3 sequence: CASSALRVGQGQETQYF. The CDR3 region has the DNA TGTGCCAGCAGTGCACTCCGAGTTGGGCAGGGACAAGAGACCCAGTACTTC.

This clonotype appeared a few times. In DNA form, the CDR3 reads TGTGCCAGCAGCCCATGGGGGGGACAGTTAACTTCTGGGGCCAACGTCCTGACTTTC. Its protein is CASSPWGGQLTSGANVLTF. The chain uses TRBV11-2 and TRBJ2-6; possibly TRBD1 or TRBD2 for D (7 bases each). This CDR3 comprises 19 residues. V lost 5 bases to trimming and J lost 1 base, with 21 bases between them. CDR1 is SGHAT and CDR2 is FQNNGV in the germline V gene.

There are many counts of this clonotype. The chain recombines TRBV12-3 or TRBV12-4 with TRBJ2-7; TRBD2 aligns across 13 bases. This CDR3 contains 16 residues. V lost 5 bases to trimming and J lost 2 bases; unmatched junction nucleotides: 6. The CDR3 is CASSPRLAGGPYEQYF. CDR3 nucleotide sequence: TGTGCCAGCAGTCCGCGACTAGCGGGGGGCCCCTACGAGCAGTACTTC.

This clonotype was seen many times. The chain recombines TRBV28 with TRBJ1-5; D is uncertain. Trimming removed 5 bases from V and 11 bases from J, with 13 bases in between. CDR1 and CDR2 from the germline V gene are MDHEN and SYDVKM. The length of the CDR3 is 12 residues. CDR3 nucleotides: TGTGCCAGCAGTCTTCCCAATTTGGCCCAGCATTTT. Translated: CASSLPNLAQHF.

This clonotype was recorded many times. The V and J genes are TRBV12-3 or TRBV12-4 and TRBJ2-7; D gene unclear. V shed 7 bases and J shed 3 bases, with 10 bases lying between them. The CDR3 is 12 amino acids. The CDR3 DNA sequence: TGTGCCAGCACTAGTGGGGACTACGAGCAGTACTTC. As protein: CASTSGDYEQYF.

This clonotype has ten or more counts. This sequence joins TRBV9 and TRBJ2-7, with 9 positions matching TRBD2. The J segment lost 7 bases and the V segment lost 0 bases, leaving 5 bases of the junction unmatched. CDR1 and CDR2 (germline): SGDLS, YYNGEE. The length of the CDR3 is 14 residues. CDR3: CASSVGIAGVEQYF. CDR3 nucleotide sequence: TGTGCCAGCAGCGTAGGGATAGCGGGAGTAGAGCAGTACTTC.

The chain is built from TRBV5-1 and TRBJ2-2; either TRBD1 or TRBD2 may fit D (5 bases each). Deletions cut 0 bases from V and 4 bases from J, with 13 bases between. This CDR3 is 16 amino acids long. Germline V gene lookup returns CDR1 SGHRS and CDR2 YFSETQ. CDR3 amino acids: CASSLGGTGATGELFF. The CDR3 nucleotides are TGCGCCAGCAGCTTGGGAGGGACCGGGGCCACCGGGGAGCTGTTTTTT. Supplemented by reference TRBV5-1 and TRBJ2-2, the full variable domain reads KAGVTQTPRYLIKTRGQQVTLSCSPISGHRSVSWYQQTPGQGLQFLFEYFSETQRNKGNFPGRFSGRQFSNSRSEMNVSTLELGDSALYLCASSLGGTGATGELFFGEGSRLTVL.

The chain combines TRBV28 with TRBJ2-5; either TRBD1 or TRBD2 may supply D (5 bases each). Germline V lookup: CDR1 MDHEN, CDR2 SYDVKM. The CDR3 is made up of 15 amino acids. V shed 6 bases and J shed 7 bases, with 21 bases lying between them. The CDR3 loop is CASSFHVGGKGTQYF. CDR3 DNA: TGTGCCAGCAGCTTCCATGTTGGGGGAAAAGGGACCCAGTACTTC. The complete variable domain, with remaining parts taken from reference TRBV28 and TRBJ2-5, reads DVKVTQSSRYLVKRTGEKVFLECVQDMDHENMFWYRQDPGLGLRLIYFSYDVKMKEKGDIPEGYSVSREKKERFSLILESASTNQTSMYLCASSFHVGGKGTQYFGPGTRLLVL.

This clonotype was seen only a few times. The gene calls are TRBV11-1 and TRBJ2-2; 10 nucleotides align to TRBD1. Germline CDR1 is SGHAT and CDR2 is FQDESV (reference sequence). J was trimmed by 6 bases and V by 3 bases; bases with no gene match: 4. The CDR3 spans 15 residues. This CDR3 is CASSFPGQGSGELFF. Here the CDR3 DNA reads TGTGCCAGCAGCTTTCCGGGACAGGGGTCCGGGGAGCTGTTTTTT. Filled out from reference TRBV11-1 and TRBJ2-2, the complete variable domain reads EAEVAQSPRYKITEKSQAVAFWCDPISGHATLYWYRQILGQGPELLVQFQDESVVDDSQLPKDRFSAERLKGVDSTLKIQPAELGDSAMYLCASSFPGQGSGELFFGEGSRLTVL.

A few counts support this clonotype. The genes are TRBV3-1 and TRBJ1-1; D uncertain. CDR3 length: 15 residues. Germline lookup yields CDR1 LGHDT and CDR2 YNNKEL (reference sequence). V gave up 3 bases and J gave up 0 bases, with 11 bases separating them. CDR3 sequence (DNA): TGTGCCAGCAGCCAGTACAGCATCATGAACACTGAAGCTTTCTTT. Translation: CASSQYSIMNTEAFF.

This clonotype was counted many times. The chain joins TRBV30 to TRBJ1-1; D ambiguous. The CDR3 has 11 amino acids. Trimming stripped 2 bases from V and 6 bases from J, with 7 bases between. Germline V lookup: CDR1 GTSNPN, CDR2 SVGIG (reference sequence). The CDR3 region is CAWSPVAEAFF. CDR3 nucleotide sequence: TGTGCCTGGAGTCCGGTCGCTGAAGCTTTCTTT.

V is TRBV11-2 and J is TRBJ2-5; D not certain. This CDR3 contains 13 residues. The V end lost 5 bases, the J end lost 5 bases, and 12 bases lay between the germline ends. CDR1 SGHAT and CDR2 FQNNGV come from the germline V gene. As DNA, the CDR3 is TGTGCCAGCAGCACCTACTCCCGGGAGACCCAGTACTTC. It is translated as CASSTYSRETQYF.

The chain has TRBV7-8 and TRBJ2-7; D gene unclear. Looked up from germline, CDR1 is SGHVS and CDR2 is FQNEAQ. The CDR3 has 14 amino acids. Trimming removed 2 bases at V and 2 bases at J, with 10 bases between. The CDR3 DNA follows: TGTGCCAGCAGCTTAAAGGTAGCTACCTACGAGCAGTACTTC. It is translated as CASSLKVATYEQYF.

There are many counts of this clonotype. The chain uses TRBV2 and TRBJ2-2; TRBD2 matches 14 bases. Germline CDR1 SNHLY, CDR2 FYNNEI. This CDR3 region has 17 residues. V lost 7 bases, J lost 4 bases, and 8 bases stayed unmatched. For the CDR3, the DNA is TGTGCCAGCATGGGGACTAGCGGGAGTAAGGTCACCGGGGAGCTGTTTTTT. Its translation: CASMGTSGSKVTGELFF.

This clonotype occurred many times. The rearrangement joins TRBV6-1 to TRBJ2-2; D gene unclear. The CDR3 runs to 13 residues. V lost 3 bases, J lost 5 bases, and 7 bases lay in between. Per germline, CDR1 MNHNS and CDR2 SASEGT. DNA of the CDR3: TGTGCCAGCAGTGAGGGCGGAACCGGGGAGCTGTTTTTT. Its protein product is CASSEGGTGELFF.

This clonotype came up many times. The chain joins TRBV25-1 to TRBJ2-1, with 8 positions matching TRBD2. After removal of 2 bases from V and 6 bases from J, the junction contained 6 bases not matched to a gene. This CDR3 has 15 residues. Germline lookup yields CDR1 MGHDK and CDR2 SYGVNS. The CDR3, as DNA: TGTGCCAGCAGTGAACCTAATAGCGGGGCCAATGAGCAGTTCTTC. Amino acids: CASSEPNSGANEQFF.

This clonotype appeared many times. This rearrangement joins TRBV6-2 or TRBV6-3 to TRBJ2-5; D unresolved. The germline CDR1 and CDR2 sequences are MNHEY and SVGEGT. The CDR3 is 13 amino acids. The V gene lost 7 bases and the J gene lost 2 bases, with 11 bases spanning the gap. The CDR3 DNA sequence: TGTGCCAGCACCCTCCGGAGTCAAGAGACCCAGTACTTC. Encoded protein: CASTLRSQETQYF.

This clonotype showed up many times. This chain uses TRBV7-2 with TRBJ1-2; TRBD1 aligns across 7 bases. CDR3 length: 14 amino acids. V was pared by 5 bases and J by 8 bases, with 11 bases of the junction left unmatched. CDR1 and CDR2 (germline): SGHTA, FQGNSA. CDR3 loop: CASSDRQGPTGYTF. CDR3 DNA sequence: TGTGCCAGCAGCGACCGACAGGGACCTACCGGCTACACCTTC.

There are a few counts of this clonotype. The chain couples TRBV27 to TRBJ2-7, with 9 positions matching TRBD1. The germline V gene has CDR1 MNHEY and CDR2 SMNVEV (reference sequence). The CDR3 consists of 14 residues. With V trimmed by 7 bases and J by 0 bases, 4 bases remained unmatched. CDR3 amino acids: CASTADRGSYEQYF. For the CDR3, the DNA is TGTGCCAGCACCGCGGACAGGGGCTCCTACGAGCAGTACTTC.

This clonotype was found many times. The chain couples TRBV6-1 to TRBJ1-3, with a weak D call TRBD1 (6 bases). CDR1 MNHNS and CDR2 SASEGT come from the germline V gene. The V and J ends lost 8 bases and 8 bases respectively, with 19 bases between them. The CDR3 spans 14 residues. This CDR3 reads CASAQTGGQDTIYF. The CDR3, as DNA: TGTGCCAGCGCGCAGACAGGCGGCCAGGACACCATATATTTT.

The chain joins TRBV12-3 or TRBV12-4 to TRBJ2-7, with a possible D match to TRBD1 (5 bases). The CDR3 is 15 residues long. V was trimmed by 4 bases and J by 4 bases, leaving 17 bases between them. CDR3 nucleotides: TGTGCCAGCAGTTCGACAGCCGAAACAAATTACGAGCAGTACTTC. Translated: CASSSTAETNYEQYF.

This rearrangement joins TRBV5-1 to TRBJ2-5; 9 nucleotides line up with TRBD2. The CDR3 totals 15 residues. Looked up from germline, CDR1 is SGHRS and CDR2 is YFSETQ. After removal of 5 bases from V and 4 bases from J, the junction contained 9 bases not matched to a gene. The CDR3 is CASRLEAGGGETQYF. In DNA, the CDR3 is TGCGCCAGCAGATTAGAAGCGGGAGGTGGAGAGACCCAGTACTTC.

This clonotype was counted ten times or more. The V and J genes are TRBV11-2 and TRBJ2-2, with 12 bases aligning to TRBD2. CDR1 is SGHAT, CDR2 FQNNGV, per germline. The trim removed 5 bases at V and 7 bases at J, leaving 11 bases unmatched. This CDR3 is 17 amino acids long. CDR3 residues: CASSPWGASGRVGELFF. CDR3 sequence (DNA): TGTGCCAGCAGCCCGTGGGGGGCTAGCGGGAGGGTCGGGGAGCTGTTTTTT.

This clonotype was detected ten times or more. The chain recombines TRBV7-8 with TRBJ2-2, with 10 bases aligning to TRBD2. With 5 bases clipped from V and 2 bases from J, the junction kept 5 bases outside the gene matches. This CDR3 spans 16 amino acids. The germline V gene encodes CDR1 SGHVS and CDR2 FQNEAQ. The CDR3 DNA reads TGTGCCAGCAGCGAAGGACTAGCGGCTAACACCGGGGAGCTGTTTTTT. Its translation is CASSEGLAANTGELFF. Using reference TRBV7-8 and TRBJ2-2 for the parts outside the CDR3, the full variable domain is GAGVSQSPRYKVAKRGQDVALRCDPISGHVSLFWYQQALGQGPEFLTYFQNEAQLDKSGLPSDRFFAERPEGSVSTLKIQRTQQEDSAVYLCASSEGLAANTGELFFGEGSRLTVL.

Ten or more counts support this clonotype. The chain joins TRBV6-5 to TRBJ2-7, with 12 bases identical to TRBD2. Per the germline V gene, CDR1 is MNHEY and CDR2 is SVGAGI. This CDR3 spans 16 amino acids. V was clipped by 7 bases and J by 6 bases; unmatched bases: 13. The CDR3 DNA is TGTGCCAGCATCCCACGAGGGGGACTAGCGGGCGGCGAGCAGTACTTC. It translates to CASIPRGGLAGGEQYF.

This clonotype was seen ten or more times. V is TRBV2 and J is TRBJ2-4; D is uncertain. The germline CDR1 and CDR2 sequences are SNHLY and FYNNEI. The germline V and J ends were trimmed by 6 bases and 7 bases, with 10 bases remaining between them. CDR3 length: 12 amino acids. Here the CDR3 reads CASSRRANIQYF. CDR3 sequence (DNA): TGTGCCAGCAGCCGGCGAGCCAACATTCAGTACTTC.

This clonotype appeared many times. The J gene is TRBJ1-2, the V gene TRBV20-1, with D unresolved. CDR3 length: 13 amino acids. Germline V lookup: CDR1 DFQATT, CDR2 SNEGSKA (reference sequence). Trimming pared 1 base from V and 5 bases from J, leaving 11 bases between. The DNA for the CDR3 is TGCAGTGCTAGAGCCCTTGATGCGTATGGCTACACCTTC. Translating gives CSARALDAYGYTF.